This TCR beta chain was captured in a study of blood T cells in healthy people across ages. A sample-barcoded 5' primer and a J-beta primer mix were used in a second PCR of roughly 7 to 12 cycles. TCRdb reprocessed the 5' RACE reads with MiXCR, giving one entry per CDR3 protein. The sample carries over 700,000 distinct CDR3 sequences, about 48% recorded once. Study results and limitations: Reliance upon unsorted PBMCs precluded definitive naive versus antigen-experienced comparison.

The germline gives CDR1 SGHRS, CDR2 YFSETQ. The ends lost 0 bases at V and 3 bases at J; junction bases unmatched: 3. This CDR3 is 14 amino acids long. This clonotype was recorded a few times. Its matching antigen is unknown. The rearrangement uses TRBV5-1 and TRBJ2-7; 7 positions match TRBD1. The sequenced material came from blood. The receptor comes from a man older than 75 in good health. The CDR3 protein is CASSLVGQIYEQYF. The CDR3 bases are TGCGCCAGCAGCTTGGTGGGACAGATCTACGAGCAGTACTTC.